Included here is one TCR beta chain sequence, with context. Some clones are missing from TCRdb's copy, which holds only in-frame ones; the method was immunoSEQ multiplex PCR. The profile shows about 70,000 clones, about 95% of them singletons. The data were taken from a study of control samples from healthy donors and cancer patients. V dropped 0 bases and J dropped 9 bases, with 15 bases sitting between them. This CDR3 is built from 15 residues. Germline V CDR1 and CDR2: LGHDT, YNNKEL (reference sequence). The sequence was obtained from a young woman in good health. The V call is TRBV3-1 (or the pseudogene TRBV3-2), the J call TRBJ2-4, with D maybe TRBD1 (6 bases). Input material: blood. The CDR3 bases are TGTGCCAGCAGCCAAGATTCGACACAGGGTGGCATTCAGTACTTC. Translating gives CASSQDSTQGGIQYF.